Sequencing of this T cell receptor beta chain was carried out in a study of OX40 agonist ivuxolimab in advanced cancers. The assay was immunoSEQ multiplex PCR, and TCRdb's table has in-frame clones only and misses some. The sample has over 40,000 clones, 70% to 90% seen once. This TCR was recovered from an adult with an advanced solid tumor such as melanoma, head and neck, liver or kidney cancer. The sample consisted of CD4+ or CD8+ T cells sorted from blood, taken in a trial of the OX40 agonist ivuxolimab.

The CDR3: CATRPPEFSIGELFF. DNA for the CDR3: TGTGCCACCAGGCCCCCCGAGTTCAGTATCGGGGAGCTGTTTTTT. V and J are TRBV6-6 and TRBJ2-2; no clear D gene. Trimming took off 10 bases at V and 7 bases at J, with 22 bases between the two ends. The CDR3 loop spans 15 amino acids. Per germline, CDR1 MNHNY and CDR2 SVGAGI (reference sequence).